This entry is about one TCR beta chain. The antigen is undetermined. The data were obtained in a study of CD8 T cells in Susac syndrome. General study points: It was acknowledged in the study that its TCR sequencing and HLA analysis involved a relatively small number of individuals.

Trimming cost V 5 bases and J 1 base, with 11 bases left between them. The length of the CDR3 is 14 residues. Germline V gene sequence: CDR1 SNHLY, CDR2 FYNNEI. cDNA came from approximately 0.5 to 1 ug RNA primed by random hexamers. With immunoSEQ multiplex PCR, TCR beta CDR3 was amplified across 54 Vbeta and 13 Jbeta. MiXCR, run by TCRdb on the immunoSEQ multiplex PCR reads, gives a single entry per CDR3 protein. The sample shows 200,000 to 300,000 distinct CDR3 sequences, 93% of them seen only once. Sequencing targeted TCR beta in T cells from blood (CD8+ and CD4+). Included as multiple sclerosis controls were treatment-naive patients who had stable or active relapsing-remitting disease.

The rearrangement uses TRBV2 and TRBJ2-5; D might be TRBD2 (5 bases). The clonotype comes from a human donor with multiple sclerosis. Sequencing input: CD4+ T cells from PBMCs. The CDR3 loop reads CASSPGLFQETQYF. The CDR3 region has the DNA TGTGCCAGCAGTCCTGGACTGTTCCAAGAGACCCAGTACTTC.